This T cell receptor beta chain appears in the sequencing data of a study of T cell changes during pregnancy in multiple sclerosis. CDR1 MNHEY and CDR2 SMNVEV come from the germline V gene (reference sequence). V lost 6 bases to trimming and J lost 7 bases, with 10 bases between them. This CDR3 contains 12 residues. Profiling relied on immunoSEQ multiplex PCR, and the TCRdb table lists in-frame clones only, not all of them. Of almost 35,000 clones listed, 90% were seen once; the top ten hold roughly an eighth. The sequences come from CD8+ T cells from peripheral blood mononuclear cells, collected in the first trimester of pregnancy. This receptor was identified in a female donor with multiple sclerosis, enrolled in a pregnancy study. The gene calls are TRBV27 and TRBJ2-1, with D maybe TRBD1 (5 bases). CDR3 sequence (DNA): TGTGCCAGCAGCCGGACAAAGAATGAGCAGTTCTTC. Protein sequence: CASSRTKNEQFF.